Sequencing of this TCR beta chain was carried out in a study of T-cell memory formation after mild COVID-19. About the research overall: Clusters were largely donor specific. Study observations and caveats: Clones contracting over day 15 to 85 were CD4/CD8 balanced, with later expanders leaning CD4+. Pre-infection memory held some responding clones, suggesting pre-existing cross-reactive T cells responded. CD4+ contracting clones lay mainly in CM and EM, CD8+ ones in EMRA.

MiXCR, run by TCRdb on the 5' RACE reads, gives a single entry per CDR3 protein. Here the sample spans around 320,000 distinct CDR3 sequences, approximately 19% being singletons. A few counts support this clonotype. Its antigen is unknown. What was sequenced was PBMCs or a T cell subset sorted from them (not recorded which). This receptor was obtained from a man aged 18 to 30 who had mild COVID-19 (a few samples of this study predate the infection). Cell type and time point are not known.

The CDR3 sequence: CASSHESRQQYF. The CDR3 DNA reads as TGTGCCAGCAGCCATGAGAGCAGGCAGCAGTACTTC. V gene TRBV3-1 combines with J gene TRBJ2-7; no firm D call. V was cut by 3 bases and J by 8 bases, with 11 bases left in between. This CDR3 spans 12 amino acids. CDR1 and CDR2 from the germline V gene are LGHDT and YNNKEL (reference sequence).